Detailed here is one T cell receptor beta chain. This entry belongs to a study of blood T cell repertoires in COVID-19. Whole-study context: COVID-19 samples, acute and convalescent, were from the United States, Italy and Spain. T cells, B-cell-depleted T cells, or PBMCs supplied cDNA or gDNA.

Original data processing: Estimation of nucleated cell counts was performed using reference gene primer amplification. The table came from immunoSEQ multiplex PCR; TCRdb's copy has only in-frame clones and leaves some out. V, J and clone size derive from that table, while D and trimming were established from the DNA sequence. Among some 95,000 clones listed, under 85% were seen once. Trimming at V came to 6 bases and at J to 5 bases, leaving 5 bases not matched to a gene. Germline V CDR1 and CDR2: MRHNA, SNTAGT. The CDR3 loop spans 13 amino acids. Sequencing was done on a sample of peripheral blood. The chain joins TRBV6-4 to TRBJ1-2; 8 bases line up with TRBD1. This sequence originates from a man between 65 and 79 years old with acute or convalescent COVID-19. The CDR3 DNA is TGTGCCAGCAGAGGCGGACAGGGATATGGCTACACCTTC. Its translation is CASRGGQGYGYTF.